The clone carrying this T cell receptor (beta chain) was counted between two and nine times. V lost 4 bases and J 10 bases, leaving 16 bases between the germline ends. There are 13 residues in the CDR3. In germline, CDR1 is MNHNY, CDR2 SVGAGI (reference sequence). Using a J-beta primer mix together with a sample-barcoded 5' primer, a second PCR was run for roughly 7 to 12 cycles. TCRdb re-called the 5' RACE reads through MiXCR, storing one row per CDR3 protein. The profile covers about 1.4 million distinct CDR3 sequences, with around 59% appearing a single time and 6.5% to 8.5% taken by the ten largest. These data come from a study of blood T cells in healthy people across ages.

Specimen: blood. V is TRBV6-6 and J is TRBJ1-1; tentatively, D is TRBD1 (6 bases). The TCR was taken from a man younger than 35 in good health. CDR3 region: CASSSGGARGAFF. CDR3 sequence (DNA): TGTGCCAGCAGTTCGGGGGGGGCCAGGGGAGCTTTCTTT.